Detailed here is one T cell receptor beta chain. Its specificity is not known. Time point of the sample: baseline, week 1 (first vaccination visit). Treatment here: pre-vaccination baseline after standard-of-care therapy. Diagnosis in the donors showed new WHO grade 3 or 4 astrocytomas that were IDH1-mutant and ATRX-lost. Clones were sequenced by immunoSEQ multiplex PCR, and TCRdb holds only the in-frame ones, with some missing. Among 80,000 to 100,000 clones listed, just under 80% were seen once. In germline, CDR1 is SGDLS, CDR2 YYNGEE. This CDR3 is 15 amino acids long. With V trimmed by 0 bases and J by 2 bases, 5 bases remained unmatched. These data are taken from a study of a mutant IDH1 vaccine in newly diagnosed glioma. On the study more broadly: Treated patients showed a male proportion of roughly 60%, a female proportion of about 40%, and a mean age of around 40 years. Patients previously underwent radiotherapy, temozolomide, or both, and most underwent both.

Study-level findings and limits: Seemingly, pseudoprogression had no relation to changes in the top peripheral T cell clonotypes.

The clonotype originates from a man aged 35-49 years with glioma. The genes are TRBV9 and TRBJ2-7; 7 nucleotides match TRBD2. Specimen: PBMCs, collected from a glioma patient treated with radiotherapy, temozolomide or both. The CDR3 nucleotides are TGTGCCAGCAGCGTAGGAGTAAGCGGGGCCTACGAGCAGTACTTC. It codes for CASSVGVSGAYEQYF.